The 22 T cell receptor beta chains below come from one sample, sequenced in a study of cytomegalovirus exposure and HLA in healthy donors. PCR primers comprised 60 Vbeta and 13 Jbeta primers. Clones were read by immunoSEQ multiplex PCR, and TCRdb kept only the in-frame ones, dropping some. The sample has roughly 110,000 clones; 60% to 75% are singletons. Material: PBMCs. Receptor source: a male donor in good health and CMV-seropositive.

In DNA, the CDR3 is TGCGCCAGCAGCCAGCGGCGACTAGCGGGAGGGCCCAAAAACATTCAGTACTTC. It specifies CASSQRRLAGGPKNIQYF. The chain has TRBV4-3 and TRBJ2-4, with 14 bases lining up with TRBD2. The CDR3 spans 18 residues. Germline V gene data show CDR1 as LGHNA and CDR2 as YSLEER. Trimming took 3 bases from V and 2 from J; bases not matched to a gene: 6.

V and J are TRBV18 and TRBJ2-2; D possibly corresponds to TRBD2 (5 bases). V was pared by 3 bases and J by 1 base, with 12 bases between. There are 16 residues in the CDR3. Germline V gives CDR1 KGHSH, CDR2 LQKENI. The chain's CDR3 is CASSPEARVNTGELFF. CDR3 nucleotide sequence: TGTGCCAGCTCACCGGAGGCACGGGTGAACACCGGGGAGCTGTTTTTT.

Written as DNA, the CDR3 is TGCGCCAGCAGCCAAGCGTTAGTCATGAACACTGAAGCTTTCTTT. Its protein product is CASSQALVMNTEAFF. The J gene is TRBJ1-1, the V gene TRBV4-3; D not resolved. CDR3 length equals 15 residues. Trimming shortened V by 1 base and J by 0 bases, and 9 bases separated the two germline ends. Germline CDR1 is LGHNA and CDR2 is YSLEER.

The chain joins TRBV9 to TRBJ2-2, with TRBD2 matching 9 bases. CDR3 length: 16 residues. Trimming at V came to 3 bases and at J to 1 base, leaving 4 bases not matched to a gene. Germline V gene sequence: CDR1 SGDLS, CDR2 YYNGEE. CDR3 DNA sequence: TGTGCCAGCAGCGACACGACTAGCGGGAACACCGGGGAGCTGTTTTTT. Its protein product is CASSDTTSGNTGELFF.

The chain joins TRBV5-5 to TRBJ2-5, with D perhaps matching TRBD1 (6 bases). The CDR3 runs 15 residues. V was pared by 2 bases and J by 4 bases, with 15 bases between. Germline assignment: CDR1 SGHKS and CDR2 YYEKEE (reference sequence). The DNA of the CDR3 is TGTGCCAGCAGCTTCCTAACCAACAGGGTAGAGACCCAGTACTTC. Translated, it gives CASSFLTNRVETQYF. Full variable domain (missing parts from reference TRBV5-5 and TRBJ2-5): DAGVTQSPTHLIKTRGQQVTLRCSPISGHKSVSWYQQVLGQGPQFIFQYYEKEERGRGNFPDRFSARQFPNYSSELNVNALLLGDSALYLCASSFLTNRVETQYFGPGTRLLVL.

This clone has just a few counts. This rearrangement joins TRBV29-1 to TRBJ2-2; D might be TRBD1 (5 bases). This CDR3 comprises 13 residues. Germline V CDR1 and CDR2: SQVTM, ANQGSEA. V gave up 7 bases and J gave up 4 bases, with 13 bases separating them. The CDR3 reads CSAHLTGTGELFF. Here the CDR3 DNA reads TGCAGCGCCCACCTCACAGGCACCGGGGAGCTGTTTTTT.

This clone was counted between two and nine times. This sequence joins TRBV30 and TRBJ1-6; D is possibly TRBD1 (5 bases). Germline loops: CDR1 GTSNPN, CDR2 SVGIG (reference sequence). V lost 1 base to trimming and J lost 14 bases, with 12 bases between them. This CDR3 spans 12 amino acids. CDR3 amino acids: CAWSASGSALHF. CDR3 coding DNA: TGTGCCTGGAGTGCCTCAGGGTCGGCCCTCCACTTT.

CDR3 in DNA: TGTGCCAGCAGTTTGGCAGGGCACCAGCCCCAGCATTTT. Protein: CASSLAGHQPQHF. This chain uses TRBV28 with TRBJ1-5, with TRBD1 as a possible D gene (5 bases). CDR3 size: 13 residues. V shed 3 bases and J shed 7 bases, with 10 bases lying between them. CDR1 and CDR2 from the germline V gene are MDHEN and SYDVKM.

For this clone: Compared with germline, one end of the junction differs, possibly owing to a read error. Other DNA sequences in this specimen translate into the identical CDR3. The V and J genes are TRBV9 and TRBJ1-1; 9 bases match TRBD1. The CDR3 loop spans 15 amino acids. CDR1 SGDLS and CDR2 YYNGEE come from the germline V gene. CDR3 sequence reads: CASSANPGQGTEAFF. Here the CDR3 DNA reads TGTGCCAGTAGCGCCAACCCGGGACAGGGTACTGAAGCTTTCTTT.

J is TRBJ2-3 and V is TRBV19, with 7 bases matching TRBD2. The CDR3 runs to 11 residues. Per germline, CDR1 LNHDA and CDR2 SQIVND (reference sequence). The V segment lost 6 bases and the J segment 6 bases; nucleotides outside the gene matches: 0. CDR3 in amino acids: CASRGGDTQYF. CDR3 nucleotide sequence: TGTGCCAGTAGGGGGGGGGATACGCAGTATTTT.

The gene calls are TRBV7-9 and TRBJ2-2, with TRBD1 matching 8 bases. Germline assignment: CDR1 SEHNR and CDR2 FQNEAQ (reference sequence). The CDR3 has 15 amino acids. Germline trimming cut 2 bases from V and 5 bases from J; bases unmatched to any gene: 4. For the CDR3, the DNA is TGTGCCAGCAGCTTACCAGGGGGCGGTACCGGGGAGCTGTTTTTT. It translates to CASSLPGGGTGELFF.

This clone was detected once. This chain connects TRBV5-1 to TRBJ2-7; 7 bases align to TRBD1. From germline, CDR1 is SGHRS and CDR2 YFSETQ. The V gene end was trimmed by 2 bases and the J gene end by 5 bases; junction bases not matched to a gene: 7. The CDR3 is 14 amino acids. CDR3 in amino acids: CASSFGQAYDEQYF. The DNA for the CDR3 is TGCGCCAGCAGCTTCGGACAGGCTTATGACGAGCAGTACTTC.

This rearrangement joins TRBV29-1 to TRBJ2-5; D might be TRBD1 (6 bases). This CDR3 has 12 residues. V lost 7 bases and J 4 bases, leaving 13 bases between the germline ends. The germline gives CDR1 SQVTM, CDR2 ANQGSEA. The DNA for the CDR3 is TGCAGCGCCGATAGGGGGAGAGAGACCCAGTACTTC. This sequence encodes CSADRGRETQYF.

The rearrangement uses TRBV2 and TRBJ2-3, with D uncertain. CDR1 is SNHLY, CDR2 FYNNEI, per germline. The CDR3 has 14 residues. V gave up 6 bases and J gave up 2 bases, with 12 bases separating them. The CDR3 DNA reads TGTGCCAGCAGGGCGGATACCAACACAGATACGCAGTATTTT. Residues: CASRADTNTDTQYF.

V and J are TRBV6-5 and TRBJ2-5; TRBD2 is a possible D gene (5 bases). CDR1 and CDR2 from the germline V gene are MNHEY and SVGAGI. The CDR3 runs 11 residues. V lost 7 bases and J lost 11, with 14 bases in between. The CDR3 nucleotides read TGTGCCAGCACCACGTTGAGGGAGCAGTACTTC. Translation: CASTTLREQYF.

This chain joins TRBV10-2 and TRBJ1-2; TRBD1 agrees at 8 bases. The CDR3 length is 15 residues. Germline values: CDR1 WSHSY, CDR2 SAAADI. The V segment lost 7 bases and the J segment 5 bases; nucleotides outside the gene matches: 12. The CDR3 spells CASTDRRRQGYGYTF. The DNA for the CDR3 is TGCGCCAGCACCGACCGGAGAAGACAGGGGTATGGCTACACCTTC.

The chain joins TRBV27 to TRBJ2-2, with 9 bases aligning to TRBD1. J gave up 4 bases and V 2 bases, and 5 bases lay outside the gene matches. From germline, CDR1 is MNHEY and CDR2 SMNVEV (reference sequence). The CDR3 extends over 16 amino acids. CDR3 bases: TGTGCCAGCAGTTTACAGGACAGGGGTGGCACCGGGGAGCTGTTTTTT. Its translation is CASSLQDRGGTGELFF.

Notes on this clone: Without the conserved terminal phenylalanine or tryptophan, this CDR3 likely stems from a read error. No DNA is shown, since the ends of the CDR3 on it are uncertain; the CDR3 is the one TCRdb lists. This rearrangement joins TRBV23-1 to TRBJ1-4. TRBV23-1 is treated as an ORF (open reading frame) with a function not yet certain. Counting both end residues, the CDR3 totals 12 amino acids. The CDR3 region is CASSQSVSLRGG.

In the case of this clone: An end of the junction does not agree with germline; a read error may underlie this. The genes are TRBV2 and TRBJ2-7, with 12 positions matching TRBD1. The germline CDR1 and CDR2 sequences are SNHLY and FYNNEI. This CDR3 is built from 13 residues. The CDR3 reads CASNPGTGGPMCF. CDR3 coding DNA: TGTGCCAGCAACCCCGGGACAGGGGGCCCAATGTGCTTC.

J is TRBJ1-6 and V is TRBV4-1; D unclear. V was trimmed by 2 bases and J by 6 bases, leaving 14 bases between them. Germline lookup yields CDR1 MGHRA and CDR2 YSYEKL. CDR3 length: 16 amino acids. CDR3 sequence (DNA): TGCGCCAGCAGCCAACCGACTGAGGGTGGTAATTCACCCCTCCACTTT. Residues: CASSQPTEGGNSPLHF.

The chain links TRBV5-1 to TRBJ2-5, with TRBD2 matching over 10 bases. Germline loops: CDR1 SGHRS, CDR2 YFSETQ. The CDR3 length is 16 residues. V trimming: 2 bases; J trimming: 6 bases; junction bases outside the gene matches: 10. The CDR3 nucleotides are TGCGCCAGCAGCTTAGGACTAGCGGCCCCGGTGAAGACCCAGTACTTC. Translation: CASSLGLAAPVKTQYF.

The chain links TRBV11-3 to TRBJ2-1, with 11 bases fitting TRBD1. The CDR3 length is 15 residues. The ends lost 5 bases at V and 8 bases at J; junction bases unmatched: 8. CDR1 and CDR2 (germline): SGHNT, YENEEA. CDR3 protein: CASSRQGQGGDEQFF. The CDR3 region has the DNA TGTGCCAGCAGCCGACAGGGACAGGGGGGGGATGAGCAGTTCTTC.